This T cell receptor (beta chain) comes out of a study of memory CD4+ T cells and cytomegalovirus serostatus. Study in general: Healthy Belgian adult donors included about nine CMV-positive and some 25 CMV-negative people.

Sequencing used immunoSEQ multiplex PCR; TCRdb keeps in-frame clones, though not all of them. The sample has under 80,000 clones, around 78% seen once. The sort gate was single viable CD3+CD4+CD8-CD45RO+ cells for memory CD4+ T cells. The germline V gene has CDR1 SGHDT and CDR2 YYEEEE. The J segment lost 3 bases and the V segment lost 4 bases, leaving 10 bases of the junction unmatched. The CDR3 length is 15 residues. Sequencing was done on a sample of memory CD4+ T cells from blood. The sequence derives from an adult in good health and CMV-seropositive. This chain joins TRBV5-6 and TRBJ2-7; 7 bases are shared with TRBD2. CDR3 loop: CASSPPGEGFYEQYF. The CDR3 DNA reads TGTGCCAGCAGCCCCCCCGGGGAGGGCTTCTACGAGCAGTACTTC.